This T cell receptor (beta chain) emerged from a study of CD8 T cells in ankylosing spondylitis. Study results and limitations: For ankylosing spondylitis blood, a TCR beta motif of 7 or 8 highly homologous variants appeared characteristic. Disease-linked clones were found to be CD8+ and relatively rare in peripheral blood.

Making the TCR beta libraries involved quantitative 5'-RACE with molecular barcodes. MiXCR, run by TCRdb on the 5' RACE reads, gives a single entry per CDR3 protein. This table holds approximately 520,000 distinct CDR3 sequences, roughly 5.3% found once. The V gene's germline CDR1 is DFQATT and CDR2 SNEGSKA (reference sequence). The V gene end was trimmed by 3 bases and the J gene end by 0 bases; junction bases not matched to a gene: 8. The CDR3 loop spans 17 amino acids. This clonotype was found a few times. Its specificity is unknown. The chain couples TRBV20-1 to TRBJ1-6, with TRBD1 identical over 7 bases. The sequencing input was blood, either unsorted or a sorted T cell fraction (not recorded which). The TCR originated in a male donor with ankylosing spondylitis. CDR3 loop: CSASLGQESSYNSPLHF. CDR3 coding DNA: TGCAGTGCTAGCCTAGGACAGGAGAGCTCCTATAATTCACCCCTCCACTTT.